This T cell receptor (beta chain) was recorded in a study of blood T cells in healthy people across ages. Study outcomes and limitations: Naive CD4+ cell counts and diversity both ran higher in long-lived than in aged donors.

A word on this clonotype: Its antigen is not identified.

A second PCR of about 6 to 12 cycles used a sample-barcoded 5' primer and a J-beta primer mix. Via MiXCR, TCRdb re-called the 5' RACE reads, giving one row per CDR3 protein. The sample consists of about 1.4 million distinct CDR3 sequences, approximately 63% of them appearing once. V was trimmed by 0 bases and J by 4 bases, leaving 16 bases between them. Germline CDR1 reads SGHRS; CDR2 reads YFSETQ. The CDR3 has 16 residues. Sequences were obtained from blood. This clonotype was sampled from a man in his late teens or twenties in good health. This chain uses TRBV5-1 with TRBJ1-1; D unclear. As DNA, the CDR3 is TGCGCCAGCAGCTTGGCCCGGGCGCCGCGCTCCACTGAAGCTTTCTTT. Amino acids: CASSLARAPRSTEAFF.